This TCR beta chain comes out of a study of blood T cell repertoires in COVID-19 (dated by TCRdb to about 2020). At the level of the whole study: The collaborator samples originated in the United States, Italy and Spain and spanned the acute and convalescent phases of COVID-19. The material from the prospective study consisted of cDNA or gDNA derived from T cells, B-cell-depleted T cells, or PBMCs. The repertoires were released in a freely available public database meant as a resource for research on the immune response to SARS-CoV-2. The dataset comprised deeply sampled blood TCRbeta repertoires from subjects exposed to, actively infected with, or recovered from COVID-19. Where available, HLA class I and class II types were obtained from metadata supplied by the sample provider rather than from assay-based typing. Samples were obtained from the ongoing ImmuneRACE study (first 160 participants) and from about 1,300 subjects provided by 6 global collaborators. Nearly every sample came with metadata listing a de-identified subject ID, COVID-19 status, age in years and sex. What the work shows at the level of the full study, not this receptor alone: The amount of clinical and demographic metadata varied by source and participant and was provided uncurated.

The immunoSEQ Assay, a bias-controlled multiplex PCR, was used to amplify TCRbeta CDR3 regions from genomic DNA. In the original analysis: Within the assay, amplification of reference gene primers was used to estimate how many nucleated cells each sample contained. Sequence reads were collapsed and filtered to measure the absolute abundance of every unique TCRbeta CDR3 rearrangement. For each sample, productive Simpson clonality was calculated as the square root of Simpson's diversity index across productive rearrangements. TCRdb took this table from immuneACCESS and kept in-frame rearrangements with V and J called. Such tables lack part of the clones; where checked against another copy, unresolved V genes explain under half of the gap, and the rest is unexplained. V and J calls plus clone size are reproduced from that table; the DNA served to infer D and trimming. For this sample there are roughly 150,000 clones; 80% to 90% appear just once. The top ten clonotypes cover roughly 14% of the sample.

The CDR1 and CDR2 encoded by the germline V gene are SGHTA and FQGTGA. The junction carries 10 bases between V and J, which are trimmed by 5 bases and 6 bases respectively. The CDR3 covers 13 residues, taking in both the cysteine and the phenylalanine. The kept DNA is CDR3 alone, 39 bases in frame from the first base. With respect to this clone: The specificity of this receptor is unknown. One base away there is no much larger clone; base qualities are not given.

The collaborating institutions used their own protocols to collect whole blood in K2EDTA tubes. For TCRbeta analysis, collaborators shipped samples as frozen whole blood, isolated PBMCs, or DNA extracted from either of those sample types. Sample: peripheral blood. The rearrangement joined TRBV7-3 to TRBJ2-2; a tentative D call is TRBD2 (6 bases match). The receptor comes from a woman between 35 and 50 years old with acute or convalescent COVID-19. For the CDR3, the sequence is CASSELAPGELFF. In nucleotide form, the sequence is TGTGCCAGCAGCGAACTAGCCCCCGGGGAGCTGTTTTTT.